This T cell receptor (beta chain) was sequenced during a study of T cell responses to AZD1222 COVID-19 vaccine (dated by TCRdb to 2020 to 2023). The study in broad terms: AZD1222 recipients given second doses at about 4 weeks or at about 12 weeks were pooled, since spike-specific TCR depth and breadth were not found to differ between the two schedules. A total of just over 230 trial participants underwent TCR sequencing, of whom 200 to 220 had received two doses of AZD1222 and about 25 had received two doses of the MenACWY control vaccine. Trial participants were enrolled by age into 18-55, 56-69 and 70-plus year subgroups, with roughly 150, 30 and 60 TCR-sequenced participants respectively. The investigation overall reported the following: Most participants were white British and females outnumbered males, and the authors suggested that clonal diversity may have been underestimated. CD4 TCRs associated with the vaccine covered the entire spike protein, and the dominant responses were in regions 160-218 and 743-854. Conclusions about previously exposed vaccinees are limited because only a handful of AZD1222 recipients were SARS-CoV-2 seropositive at baseline. In the small 56-69-year group, the increase in depth fell short of significance, most likely because of low power. After two AZD1222 doses, both the breadth and the depth of spike-specific TCRs were significantly higher than at day 0 and than in MenACWY recipients. Nearly half of unique spike-specific TCRs reportedly recognized epitopes outside regions mutated in the B.1.351 and B.1.1.7 variants. No day 14 peak-response samples were available, so repertoires were characterized only after the peak T cell response.

This specimen's time point label, interpreted: baseline before first vaccination. Vaccinee samples came from UK trials COV001 and COV002, including a single-blind randomized controlled phase 2/3 trial of AZD1222 (ChAdOx1 nCoV-19) in healthy adults. For TCRbeta chain sequencing, PBMC samples were collected from trial participants at day 0 and at day 28 after the second dose. The CDR3 has 12 amino acids, counting the end cysteine and phenylalanine. The sequence is cut down to CDR3 DNA, 36 bases in frame from base 1. Trimming takes 6 bases off V and 5 bases off J; junction bases not matched to a gene: 6. CDR1 and CDR2, looked up from the germline V gene, are SQVTM and ANQGSEA. The CDR3 regions of human TCRbeta chains were analyzed by immunosequencing. As for how the authors treated the data: Repertoire TCRs were matched against a reference library of SARS-CoV-2-specific TCRs generated with the MIRA antigen-specificity platform. Breadth was defined as the fraction of unique TCRs that were SARS-CoV-2-associated, and depth was defined as the fraction of total T cells that were SARS-CoV-2-associated. Using the MIRA data, each spike-specific TCR was assigned both to the spike region to which the TCR was reactive and to a CD4 or CD8 class. Log10-transformed breadth and depth values were compared by one-way ANOVA with Sidak's multiple comparisons tests. Imported from immuneACCESS, the table was reduced by TCRdb to in-frame sequences with V and J called. These copies leave out some clones; in studies compared against another copy, an unresolved V gene accounts for under half, and the cause of the remainder is not known. V and J calls and clone size are those listed in that table; D and trimming were worked out from the DNA. For this sample the table gives about 83,000 clones, of which roughly 83% were detected only once. The ten largest clones take up over 8% of the sample.

For this clone: Its antigen remains undetermined. The sample holds no much larger clone one base away, and base qualities are not on file.

The sequence came from an adult in good health. The V gene is TRBV29-1 and the J gene is TRBJ2-5; the junction holds 7 bases that match TRBD2. Sequencing used peripheral blood, obtained on day 0 of AZD1222 vaccination. The DNA reads TGCAGCGTCCACTGGGGGGGGGAGACCCAGTACTTC. It encodes CSVHWGGETQYF.